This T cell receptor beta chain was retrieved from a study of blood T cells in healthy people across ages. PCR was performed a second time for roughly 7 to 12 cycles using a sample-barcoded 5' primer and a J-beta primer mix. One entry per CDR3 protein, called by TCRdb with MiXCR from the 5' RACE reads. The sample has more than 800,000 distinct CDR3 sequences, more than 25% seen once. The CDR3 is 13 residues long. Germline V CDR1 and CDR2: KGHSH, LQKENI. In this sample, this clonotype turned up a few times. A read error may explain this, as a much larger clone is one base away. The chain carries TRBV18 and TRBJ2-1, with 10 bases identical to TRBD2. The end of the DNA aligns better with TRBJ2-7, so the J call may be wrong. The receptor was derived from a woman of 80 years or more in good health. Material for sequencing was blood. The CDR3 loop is CASSGTSANEQYF. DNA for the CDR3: TGTGCCAGCTCAGGGACTAGCGCCAATGAGCAGTACTTC.